Described below is a single T cell receptor beta chain sequence and its context. Patients were ineligible given autoimmune disease history or systemic immunosuppression. This CDR3 comprises 16 residues. Germline V gene lookup returns CDR1 SGHKS and CDR2 YYEKEE (reference sequence). V dropped 4 bases and J dropped 4; count of bases not matched to a gene: 12. Using immunoSEQ multiplex PCR, the repertoire was profiled, and TCRdb retains in-frame clones only, with some absent. The table lists around 79,000 clones, around 90% of them singletons. This record comes from a study of OX40 agonist ivuxolimab in advanced cancers. Across the study: The study gave patients intravenous ivuxolimab at 0.01 to 10 mg/kg every 2 weeks. Prior therapy, whether anti-PD-1, anti-PD-L1 or anti-CTLA-4, was allowed, and approximately 40% had some.

The origin of this receptor is an adult with an advanced solid tumor such as melanoma, head and neck, liver or kidney cancer. The V and J genes are TRBV5-5 and TRBJ2-5; 8 nucleotides align to TRBD1. The sample consisted of CD4+ or CD8+ T cells sorted from blood, taken in a trial of the OX40 agonist ivuxolimab. The CDR3 DNA sequence: TGTGCCAGCAGCCCCCTCGGGACAGGCGGGGTAGAGACCCAGTACTTC. Its translation is CASSPLGTGGVETQYF.